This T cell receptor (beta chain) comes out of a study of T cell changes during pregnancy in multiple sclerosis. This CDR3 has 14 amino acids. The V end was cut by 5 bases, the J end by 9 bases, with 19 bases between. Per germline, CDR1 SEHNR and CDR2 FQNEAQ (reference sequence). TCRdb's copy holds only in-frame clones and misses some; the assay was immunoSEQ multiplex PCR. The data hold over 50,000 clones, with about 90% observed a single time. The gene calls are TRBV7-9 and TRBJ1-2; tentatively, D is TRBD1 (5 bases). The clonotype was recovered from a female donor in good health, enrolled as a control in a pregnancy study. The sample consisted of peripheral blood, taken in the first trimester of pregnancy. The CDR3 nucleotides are TGTGCCAGCAGCACAGGACACGACCGATTGAGCTACACCTTC. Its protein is CASSTGHDRLSYTF.